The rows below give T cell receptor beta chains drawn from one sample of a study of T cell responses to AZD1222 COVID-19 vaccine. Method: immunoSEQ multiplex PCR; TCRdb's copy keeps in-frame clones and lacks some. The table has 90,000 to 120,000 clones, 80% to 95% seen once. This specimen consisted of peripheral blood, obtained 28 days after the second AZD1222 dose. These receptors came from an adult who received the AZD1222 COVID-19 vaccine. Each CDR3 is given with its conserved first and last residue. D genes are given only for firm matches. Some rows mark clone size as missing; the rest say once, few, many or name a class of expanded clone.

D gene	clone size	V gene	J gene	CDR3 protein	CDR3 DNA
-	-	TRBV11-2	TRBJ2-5	CASSWTYRETQYF	TGTGCCAGCAGTTGGACTTACCGAGAGACCCAGTACTTC
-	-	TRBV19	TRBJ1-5	CASSITRAHGGPQHF	TGTGCCAGTAGTATCACCCGGGCCCATGGAGGTCCCCAGCATTTT
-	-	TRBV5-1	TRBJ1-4	CASSGFGGAGNEKLFF	TGCGCCAGCAGCGGATTCGGGGGCGCAGGAAATGAAAAACTGTTTTTT
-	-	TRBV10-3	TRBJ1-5	CAISQGSGNQPQHF	TGTGCCATCAGCCAGGGCTCCGGCAATCAGCCCCAGCATTTT
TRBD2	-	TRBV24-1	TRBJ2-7	CATSALGLAGGYEQYF	TGTGCCACCAGTGCCTTAGGCCTAGCGGGGGGCTACGAGCAGTACTTC
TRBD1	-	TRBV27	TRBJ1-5	CASSLQGGGQPQHF	TGTGCCAGCAGCCTACAGGGGGGAGGGCAGCCCCAGCATTTT
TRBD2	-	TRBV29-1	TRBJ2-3	CSGGGAGGADTQYF	TGCAGCGGAGGAGGAGCGGGGGGAGCAGATACGCAGTATTTT
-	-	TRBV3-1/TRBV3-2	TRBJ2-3	CASSPGPTDTQYF	TGTGCCAGCAGTCCGGGCCCCACAGATACGCAGTATTTT
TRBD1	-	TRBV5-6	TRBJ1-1	CASSKIGQGAGNTEAFF	TGTGCCAGCAGCAAAATAGGACAGGGGGCAGGGAACACTGAAGCTTTCTTT
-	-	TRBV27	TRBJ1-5	CASSLGTPYSNQPQHF	TGTGCCAGCAGTTTGGGGACACCTTATAGCAATCAGCCCCAGCATTTT
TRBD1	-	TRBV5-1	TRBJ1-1	CASTVGGPNTEAFF	TGCGCCAGCACCGTAGGGGGCCCGAACACTGAAGCTTTCTTT
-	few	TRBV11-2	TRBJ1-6	CASSPLGGPYNSPLHF	TGTGCCAGCAGCCCCCTCGGGGGACCGTATAATTCACCCCTCCACTTT
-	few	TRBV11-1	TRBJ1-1	CASSLVALNTEAFF	TGTGCCAGCAGCTTAGTAGCCTTGAACACTGAAGCTTTCTTT
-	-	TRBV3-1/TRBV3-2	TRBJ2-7	CASSQSPTAEQYF	TGTGCCAGCAGCCAGAGTCCTACGGCCGAGCAGTACTTC
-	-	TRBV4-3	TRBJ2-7	CASSQDYSSYEQYF	TGCGCCAGCAGCCAAGATTATTCCAGCTACGAGCAGTACTTC